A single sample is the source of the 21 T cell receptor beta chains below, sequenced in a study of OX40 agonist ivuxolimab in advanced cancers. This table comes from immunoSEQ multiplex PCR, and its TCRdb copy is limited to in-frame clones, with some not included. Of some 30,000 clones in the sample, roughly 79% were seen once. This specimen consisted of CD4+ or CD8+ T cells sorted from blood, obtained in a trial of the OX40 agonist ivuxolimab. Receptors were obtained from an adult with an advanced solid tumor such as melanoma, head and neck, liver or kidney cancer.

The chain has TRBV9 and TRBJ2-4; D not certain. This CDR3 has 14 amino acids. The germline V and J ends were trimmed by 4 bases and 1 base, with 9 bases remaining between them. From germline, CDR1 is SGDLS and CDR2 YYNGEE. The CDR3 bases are TGTGCCAGCAGCTCCTCGGAGGCCAAAAACATTCAGTACTTC. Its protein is CASSSSEAKNIQYF.

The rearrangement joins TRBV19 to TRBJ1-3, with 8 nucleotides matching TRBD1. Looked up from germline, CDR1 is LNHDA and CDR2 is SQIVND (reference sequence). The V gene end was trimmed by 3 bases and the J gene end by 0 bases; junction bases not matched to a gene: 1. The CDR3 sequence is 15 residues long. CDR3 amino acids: CASSIGTGSGNTIYF. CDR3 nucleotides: TGTGCCAGTAGTATCGGGACAGGCTCTGGAAACACCATATATTTT.

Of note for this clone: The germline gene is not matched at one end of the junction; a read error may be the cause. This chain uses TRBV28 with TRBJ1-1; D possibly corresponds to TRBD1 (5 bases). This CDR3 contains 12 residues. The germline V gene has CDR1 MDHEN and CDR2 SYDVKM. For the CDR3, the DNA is TGTGCCAGCAGTTTAAGGGGTACTGAAGTTTTCTTT. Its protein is CASSLRGTEVFF.

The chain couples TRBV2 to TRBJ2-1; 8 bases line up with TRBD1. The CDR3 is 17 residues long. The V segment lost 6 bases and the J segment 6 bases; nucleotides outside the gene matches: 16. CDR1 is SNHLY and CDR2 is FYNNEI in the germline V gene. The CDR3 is CASRGGTGTGSPNEQFF. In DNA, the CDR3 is TGTGCCAGCAGAGGAGGTACCGGGACAGGTTCCCCCAATGAGCAGTTCTTC.

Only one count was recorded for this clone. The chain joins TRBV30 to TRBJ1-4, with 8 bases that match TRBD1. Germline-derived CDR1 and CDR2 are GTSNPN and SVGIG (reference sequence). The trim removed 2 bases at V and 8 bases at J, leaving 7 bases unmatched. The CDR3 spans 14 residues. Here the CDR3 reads CAWSPGGVGEKLFF. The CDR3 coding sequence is TGTGCCTGGAGTCCAGGGGGCGTAGGAGAAAAACTGTTTTTT.

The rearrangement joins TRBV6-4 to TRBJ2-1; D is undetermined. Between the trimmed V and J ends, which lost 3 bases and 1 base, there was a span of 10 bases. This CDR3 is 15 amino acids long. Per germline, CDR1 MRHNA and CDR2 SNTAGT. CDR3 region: CASSEDLGSYNEQFF. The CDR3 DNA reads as TGTGCCAGCAGTGAAGACCTAGGTTCCTACAATGAGCAGTTCTTC.

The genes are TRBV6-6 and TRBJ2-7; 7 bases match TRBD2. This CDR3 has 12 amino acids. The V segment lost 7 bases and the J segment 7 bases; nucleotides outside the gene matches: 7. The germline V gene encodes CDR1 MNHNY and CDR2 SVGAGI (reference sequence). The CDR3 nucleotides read TGTGCCAGCAATCGGGAGGCCGGGGAGCAGTACTTC. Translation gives CASNREAGEQYF.

The CDR3 DNA reads TGTGCCAGCAGTTCTCCGGGACAGGGGTCCTACGAGCAGTACTTC. Amino acids: CASSSPGQGSYEQYF. The V and J genes are TRBV6-1 and TRBJ2-7; 10 bases match TRBD1. V shed 5 bases, J shed 1 base, and the junction held 5 bases outside the gene matches. Germline CDR1 reads MNHNS; CDR2 reads SASEGT. The CDR3 contains 15 residues.

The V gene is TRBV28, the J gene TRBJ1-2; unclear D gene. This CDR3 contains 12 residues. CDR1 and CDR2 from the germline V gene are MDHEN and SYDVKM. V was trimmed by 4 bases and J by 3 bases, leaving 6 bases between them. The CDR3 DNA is TGTGCCAGCAGTTGGGGTGACTATGGCTACACCTTC. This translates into CASSWGDYGYTF.

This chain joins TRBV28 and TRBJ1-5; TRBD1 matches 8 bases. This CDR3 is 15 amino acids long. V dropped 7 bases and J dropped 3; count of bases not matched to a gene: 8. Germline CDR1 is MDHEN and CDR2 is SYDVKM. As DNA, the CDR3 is TGTGCCAGCAATCTGAGGCAGGGGGCCAATCAGCCCCAGCATTTT. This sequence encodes CASNLRQGANQPQHF.

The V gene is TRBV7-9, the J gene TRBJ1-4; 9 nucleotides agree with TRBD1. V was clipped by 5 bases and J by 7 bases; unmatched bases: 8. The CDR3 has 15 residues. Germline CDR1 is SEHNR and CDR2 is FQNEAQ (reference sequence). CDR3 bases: TGTGCCAGCAGCCCGCTACAGGGGGCGGGTGAAAAACTGTTTTTT. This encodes CASSPLQGAGEKLFF. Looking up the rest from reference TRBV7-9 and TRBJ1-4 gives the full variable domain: DTGVSQNPRHKITKRGQNVTFRCDPISEHNRLYWYRQTLGQGPEFLTYFQNEAQLEKSRLLSDRFSAERPKGSFSTLEIQRTEQGDSAMYLCASSPLQGAGEKLFFGSGTQLSVL.

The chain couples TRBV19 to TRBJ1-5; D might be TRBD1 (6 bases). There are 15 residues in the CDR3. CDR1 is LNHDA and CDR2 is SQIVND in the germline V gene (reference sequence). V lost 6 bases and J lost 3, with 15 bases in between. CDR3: CASSPWRGDNQPQHF. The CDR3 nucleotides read TGTGCCAGTAGCCCCTGGAGGGGGGACAATCAGCCCCAGCATTTT.

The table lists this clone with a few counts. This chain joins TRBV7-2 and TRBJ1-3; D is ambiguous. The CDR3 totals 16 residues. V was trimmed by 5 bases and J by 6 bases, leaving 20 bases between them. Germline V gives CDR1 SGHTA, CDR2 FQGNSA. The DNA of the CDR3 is TGTGCCAGCAGCCCCCGTTCCGGGTTTCTAGCAAACACCATATATTTT. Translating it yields CASSPRSGFLANTIYF. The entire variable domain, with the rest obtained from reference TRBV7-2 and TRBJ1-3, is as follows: GAGVSQSPSNKVTEKGKDVELRCDPISGHTALYWYRQSLGQGLEFLIYFQGNSAPDKSGLPSDRFSAERTGGSVSTLTIQRTQQEDSAVYLCASSPRSGFLANTIYFGEGSWLTVV.

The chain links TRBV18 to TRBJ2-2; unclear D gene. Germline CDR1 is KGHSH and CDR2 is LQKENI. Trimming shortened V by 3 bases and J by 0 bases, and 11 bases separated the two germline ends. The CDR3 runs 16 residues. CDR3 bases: TGTGCCAGCTCACCGTTGGCATTGGCGAACACCGGGGAGCTGTTTTTT. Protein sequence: CASSPLALANTGELFF.

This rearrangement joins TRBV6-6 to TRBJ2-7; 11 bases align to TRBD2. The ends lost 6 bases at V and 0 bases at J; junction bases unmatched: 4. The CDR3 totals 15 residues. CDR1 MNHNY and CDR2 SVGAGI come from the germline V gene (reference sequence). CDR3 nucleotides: TGTGCCAGCAGCTTTAGCGGGGGGGCCTCCTACGAGCAGTACTTC. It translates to CASSFSGGASYEQYF.

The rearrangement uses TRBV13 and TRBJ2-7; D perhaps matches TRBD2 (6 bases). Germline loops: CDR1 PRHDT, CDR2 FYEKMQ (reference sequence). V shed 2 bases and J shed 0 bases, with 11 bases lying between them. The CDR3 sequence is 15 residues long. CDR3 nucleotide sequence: TGTGCCAGCAGCTTATGGTCCGGGAGCTCCTACGAGCAGTACTTC. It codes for CASSLWSGSSYEQYF.

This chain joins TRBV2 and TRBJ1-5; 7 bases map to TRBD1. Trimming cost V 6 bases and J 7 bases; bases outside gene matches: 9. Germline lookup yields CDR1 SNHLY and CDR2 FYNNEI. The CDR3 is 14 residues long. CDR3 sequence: CASRMEGARQPQHF. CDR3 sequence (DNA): TGTGCCAGCAGGATGGAGGGGGCGCGACAGCCCCAGCATTTT.

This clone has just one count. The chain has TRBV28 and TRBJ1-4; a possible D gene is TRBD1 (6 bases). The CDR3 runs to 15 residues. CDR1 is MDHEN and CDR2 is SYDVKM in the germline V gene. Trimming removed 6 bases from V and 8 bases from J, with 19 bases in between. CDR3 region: CASSRPIQGGEKLFF. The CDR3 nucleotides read TGTGCCAGCAGCCGTCCAATACAGGGTGGGGAAAAACTGTTTTTT.

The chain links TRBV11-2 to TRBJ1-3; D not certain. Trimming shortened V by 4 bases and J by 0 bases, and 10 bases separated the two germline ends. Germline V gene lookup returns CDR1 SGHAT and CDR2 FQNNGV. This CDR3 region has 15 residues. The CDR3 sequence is CASSSLRGSGNTIYF. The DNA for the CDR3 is TGTGCCAGCAGCTCCCTCCGGGGCTCTGGAAACACCATATATTTT.

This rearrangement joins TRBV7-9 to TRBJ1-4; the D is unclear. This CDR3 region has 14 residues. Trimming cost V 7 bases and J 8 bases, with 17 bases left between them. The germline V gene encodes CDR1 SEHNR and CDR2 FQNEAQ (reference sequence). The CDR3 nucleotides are TGTGCCAGCAACCAGATGGCAGGAGGAGAAAAACTGTTTTTT. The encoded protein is CASNQMAGGEKLFF.

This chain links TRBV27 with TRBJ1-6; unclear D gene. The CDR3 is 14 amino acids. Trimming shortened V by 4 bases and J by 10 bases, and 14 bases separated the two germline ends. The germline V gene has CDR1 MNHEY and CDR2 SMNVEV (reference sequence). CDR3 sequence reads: CASSYKAARSPLHF. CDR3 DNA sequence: TGTGCCAGCAGTTACAAAGCGGCGCGGTCACCCCTCCACTTT.